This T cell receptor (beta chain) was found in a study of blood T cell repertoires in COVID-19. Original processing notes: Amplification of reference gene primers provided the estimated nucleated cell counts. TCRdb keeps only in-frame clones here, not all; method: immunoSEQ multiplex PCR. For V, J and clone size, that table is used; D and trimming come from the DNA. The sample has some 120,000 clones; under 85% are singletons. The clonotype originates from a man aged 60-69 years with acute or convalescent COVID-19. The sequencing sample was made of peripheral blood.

The chain's CDR3 is CASSLPGTGRTQGGGYTF. CDR3 in DNA: TGCGCCAGCAGCTTACCCGGGACAGGGCGGACACAAGGCGGAGGCTACACCTTC. The chain combines TRBV5-1 with TRBJ1-2; TRBD1 agrees at 9 bases. V shed 2 bases and J 8 bases; nucleotides not matched to a gene: 19. The length of the CDR3 is 18 residues. Germline CDR1 is SGHRS and CDR2 is YFSETQ.